This is a list of T cell receptor beta chains from one sample in a study of identical twins. TCRdb re-analysed the 5' RACE reads in MiXCR, keeping a single row per CDR3 protein. The sample consists of approximately 680,000 distinct CDR3 sequences, about 7% of them appearing once. These data were likewise used in another study, on yellow fever vaccine responses in identical twins.

Input material: PBMCs. These TCRs come from a woman between 18 and 29 years old in good health. Both conserved end residues are part of each CDR3. Fields, in order: V gene, J gene, D gene, CDR3 protein. D genes are given only for firm matches.

V: TRBV15
J: TRBJ2-1
D: TRBD2
CDR3: CATRERGGSYNEQFF

V: TRBV12-3/TRBV12-4
J: TRBJ1-5
D: -
CDR3: CASRGLRGNQPQHF

V: TRBV4-1
J: TRBJ1-4
D: -
CDR3: CASSRALNEKLFF

V: TRBV15
J: TRBJ2-3
D: -
CDR3: CATSPDRGSADTQYF

V: TRBV24-1
J: TRBJ2-1
D: TRBD2
CDR3: CATSILAGDEQFF

V: TRBV20-1
J: TRBJ2-1
D: TRBD2
CDR3: CSALLLAGAPNEQFF

V: TRBV7-8
J: TRBJ2-3
D: TRBD2
CDR3: CASSLRTSGAVSDTQYF

V: TRBV7-9
J: TRBJ2-3
D: -
CDR3: CASSPTDLLEYF

V: TRBV7-2
J: TRBJ1-1
D: TRBD1
CDR3: CASSLVGTGNTEAFF

V: TRBV7-3
J: TRBJ2-1
D: -
CDR3: CASSHSGGRDEQFF

V: TRBV20-1
J: TRBJ2-1
D: -
CDR3: CSARGFDPKSYNEQFF

V: TRBV12-3/TRBV12-4
J: TRBJ2-1
D: -
CDR3: CASSRRAGGGTEQFF

V: TRBV20-1
J: TRBJ1-2
D: -
CDR3: CSARDPGPQGLYGYTF

V: TRBV7-9
J: TRBJ2-7
D: -
CDR3: CASSQHAVGDEQYF

V: TRBV10-3
J: TRBJ1-5
D: -
CDR3: CAISDRTSNQPQHF

V: TRBV10-3
J: TRBJ1-2
D: TRBD1
CDR3: CAIRPGQGVYGYTF

V: TRBV10-1
J: TRBJ2-1
D: TRBD2
CDR3: CASSDLGTSGDYNEQFF

V: TRBV12-3/TRBV12-4
J: TRBJ2-7
D: -
CDR3: CASSSRQAAPYEQYF